These 15 T cell receptor beta chains were sequenced from one sample in a study of Ad26.COV2.S vaccination and SARS-CoV-2 variants. Specified treatment: 15 to 20 received Ad26.COV2.S at low or high dose, single or two shots; a few received placebo; per-sample allocation not given. After the first vaccine or placebo injection, samples were drawn on day 63. Measured with immunoSEQ multiplex PCR; TCRdb has only the in-frame clones, and not every one. The sample has 350,000 to 600,000 clones; nearly 90% are singletons. The source material was peripheral blood, sampled in a trial of Ad26.COV2.S vaccine versus placebo. These receptors were obtained from a person between 18 and 59 years old who received the Ad26.COV2.S COVID-19 vaccine or a placebo.

This clone occurred once. The rearrangement uses TRBV28 and TRBJ1-1; D is ambiguous. This CDR3 is built from 13 residues. Trimming stripped 3 bases from V and 2 bases from J, with 7 bases between. Germline V gene data show CDR1 as MDHEN and CDR2 as SYDVKM. Here the CDR3 DNA reads TGTGCCAGCAGTTTGAGGCTCAACACTGAAGCTTTCTTT. Amino acids: CASSLRLNTEAFF.

This clone was detected only once. J is TRBJ2-3 and V is TRBV29-1; TRBD2 matches at 9 bases. Germline lookup yields CDR1 SQVTM and CDR2 ANQGSEA. Unmatched junction bases numbered 7, after V lost 0 bases and J lost 0 bases. This CDR3 has 17 amino acids. CDR3 in amino acids: CSVEEGGGAPSTDTQYF. In DNA form, the CDR3 reads TGCAGCGTTGAAGAGGGCGGGGGGGCGCCCAGCACAGATACGCAGTATTTT.

The chain carries TRBV19 and TRBJ1-5; 7 nucleotides match TRBD1. Trimming took 5 bases from V and 6 from J; bases not matched to a gene: 7. The CDR3 consists of 14 residues. Germline CDR1 reads LNHDA; CDR2 reads SQIVND (reference sequence). The CDR3 sequence: CASSERGLTQPQHF. In DNA, the CDR3 is TGTGCCAGTAGTGAAAGGGGGCTAACTCAGCCCCAGCATTTT.

The chain couples TRBV7-2 to TRBJ2-7; 10 nucleotides line up with TRBD2. The CDR3 consists of 15 residues. Per germline, CDR1 SGHTA and CDR2 FQGNSA. V lost 3 bases and J lost 5; bases outside the gene matches: 7. The CDR3 spells CASSFSLGLADEQYF. CDR3 in DNA: TGTGCCAGCAGCTTTTCTCTCGGACTAGCGGACGAGCAGTACTTC.

The rearrangement links TRBV7-2 to TRBJ2-5; D gene unclear. The CDR3 covers 14 residues. Germline V gene lookup returns CDR1 SGHTA and CDR2 FQGNSA. V was cut by 7 bases and J by 2 bases, with 14 bases left in between. The CDR3 bases are TGTGCCAGCAACTATCAGGCCGGTCAAGAGACCCAGTACTTC. Amino acid sequence: CASNYQAGQETQYF.

This clone appeared once. V gene TRBV7-9 combines with J gene TRBJ2-2; possibly TRBD2 for D (5 bases). V lost 1 base, J lost 2 bases, and 8 bases lay in between. CDR1 and CDR2 from the germline V gene are SEHNR and FQNEAQ (reference sequence). The CDR3 spans 15 residues. The CDR3 region is CASSLGGRNTGELFF. The CDR3 DNA follows: TGTGCCAGCAGCTTAGGTGGGAGAAACACCGGGGAGCTGTTTTTT.

The chain links TRBV28 to TRBJ1-1, with a weak D call TRBD1 (5 bases). Germline CDR1 reads MDHEN; CDR2 reads SYDVKM. This CDR3 is 14 amino acids long. V was clipped by 7 bases and J by 0 bases, with 12 bases between them. CDR3 in amino acids: CASILRGMNTEAFF. The DNA of the CDR3 is TGTGCCAGCATCCTCCGGGGCATGAACACTGAAGCTTTCTTT. Filled out from reference TRBV28 and TRBJ1-1, the complete variable domain reads DVKVTQSSRYLVKRTGEKVFLECVQDMDHENMFWYRQDPGLGLRLIYFSYDVKMKEKGDIPEGYSVSREKKERFSLILESASTNQTSMYLCASILRGMNTEAFFGQGTRLTVV.

The V gene is TRBV6-2 or TRBV6-3, the J gene TRBJ1-2, with unresolved D. V was clipped by 0 bases and J by 2 bases, with 13 bases between them. Germline V gene sequence: CDR1 MNHEY, CDR2 SVGEGT. This CDR3 is built from 16 residues. The CDR3 loop reads CASSYSIERYNYGYTF. Written as DNA, the CDR3 is TGTGCCAGCAGTTACTCGATAGAAAGATACAACTATGGCTACACCTTC.

The V and J genes are TRBV15 and TRBJ2-7; D is undetermined. The V and J ends lost 0 bases and 6 bases respectively, with 15 bases between them. The CDR3 length is 15 residues. CDR1 and CDR2 (germline): LNHNV, YYDKDF (reference sequence). CDR3 coding DNA: TGTGCCACCAGCAGAGAACCATTAGGTGGGTCCGAGCAGTACTTC. Translating gives CATSREPLGGSEQYF.

In this sample, this clone turned up a few times. V gene TRBV28 combines with J gene TRBJ2-2, with TRBD1 matching over 9 bases. CDR1 is MDHEN and CDR2 is SYDVKM in the germline V gene. The V segment lost 6 bases and the J segment 6 bases; nucleotides outside the gene matches: 8. The CDR3 is 15 residues long. The CDR3, as DNA: TGTGCCAGCAGCAAGCCCGGGACAGGGTCCGGGGAGCTGTTTTTT. Amino acid sequence: CASSKPGTGSGELFF.

This chain connects TRBV5-6 to TRBJ2-5; 9 bases match TRBD2. CDR1 is SGHDT and CDR2 is YYEEEE in the germline V gene. The V segment lost 1 base and the J segment 4 bases; nucleotides outside the gene matches: 8. The length of the CDR3 is 16 residues. This chain's CDR3 is CASSLPLAGVRETQYF. The CDR3 DNA is TGTGCCAGCAGCTTGCCCTTAGCGGGGGTGCGAGAGACCCAGTACTTC.

The chain combines TRBV9 with TRBJ2-3, with D unclear. Germline lookup yields CDR1 SGDLS and CDR2 YYNGEE. Trimming pared 0 bases from V and 5 bases from J, leaving 16 bases between. This CDR3 region has 16 residues. The CDR3 is CASSVEPGTSLDTQYF. DNA for the CDR3: TGTGCCAGCAGCGTAGAACCAGGAACCTCTTTAGATACGCAGTATTTT.

The chain combines TRBV3-1 (or the pseudogene TRBV3-2) with TRBJ2-1; no definite D call. The CDR3 extends over 16 amino acids. Between the trimmed V and J ends, which lost 3 bases and 0 bases, there was a span of 12 bases. Germline loops: CDR1 LGHDT, CDR2 YNNKEL (reference sequence). Written as DNA, the CDR3 is TGTGCCAGCAGCCAGGTAGGGAAGGGCTCCTACAATGAGCAGTTCTTC. Amino acid sequence: CASSQVGKGSYNEQFF.

The chain uses TRBV6-5 and TRBJ2-1; D is uncertain. The V end lost 5 bases, the J end lost 4 bases, and 15 bases lay between the germline ends. CDR1 is MNHEY, CDR2 SVGAGI, per germline. This CDR3 is 15 amino acids long. The CDR3 sequence: CASSPPTGRYNEQFF. The CDR3, as DNA: TGTGCCAGCAGTCCTCCCACCGGCCGGTACAATGAGCAGTTCTTC.

The rearrangement links TRBV13 to TRBJ1-1, with TRBD1 identical over 8 bases. J was trimmed by 1 base and V by 5 bases; bases with no gene match: 6. Looked up from germline, CDR1 is PRHDT and CDR2 is FYEKMQ (reference sequence). The CDR3 loop spans 15 amino acids. The CDR3 sequence is CASSPGGQENTEAFF. The DNA of the CDR3 is TGTGCCAGCAGCCCAGGGGGACAGGAGAACACTGAAGCTTTCTTT.